This entry lists 4 T cell receptor beta chains sequenced from one sample in a study of blood T cell repertoires in COVID-19. The protocol was immunoSEQ multiplex PCR, while the TCRdb copy is restricted to in-frame clones and leaves out a portion. The sample contains 180,000 or so clones, approximately 89% of which appear only once. Source material: PBMCs or T cells enriched from blood (not recorded which). The receptors come from a man in his forties who had recovered from COVID-19.

The chain has TRBV5-1 and TRBJ2-7; no clear D. Germline lookup yields CDR1 SGHRS and CDR2 YFSETQ. Deletions cut 0 bases from V and 1 base from J, with 5 bases between. CDR3 length: 13 amino acids. This CDR3 reads CASSLDASYEQYF. CDR3 sequence (DNA): TGCGCCAGCAGCTTGGACGCGTCCTACGAGCAGTACTTC.

The CDR3 loop is CASIGRAIDSPLHF. DNA for the CDR3: TGTGCCAGCATCGGCAGGGCGATTGATTCACCCCTCCACTTT. The gene calls are TRBV6-5 and TRBJ1-6; D might be TRBD1 (5 bases). Looked up from germline, CDR1 is MNHEY and CDR2 is SVGAGI. There are 14 residues in the CDR3. Deletions cut 7 bases from V and 8 bases from J, with 15 bases between.

This chain connects TRBV5-1 to TRBJ1-1; D is undetermined. The ends were cut back, 4 bases at V and 3 bases at J, with 4 bases in the middle. CDR1 and CDR2 from the germline V gene are SGHRS and YFSETQ. The CDR3 spans 11 residues. CDR3 in DNA: TGCGCCAGCAGCACTGACACTGAAGCTTTCTTT. This sequence encodes CASSTDTEAFF.

The chain is built from TRBV7-9 and TRBJ1-4; D remains unclear. Germline CDR1 SEHNR, CDR2 FQNEAQ (reference sequence). Trimming cost V 2 bases and J 8 bases, with 12 bases left between them. This CDR3 has 14 residues. CDR3 nucleotides: TGTGCCAGCAGCTTATTCGGTGTGCTCGAAAAACTGTTTTTT. It translates to CASSLFGVLEKLFF.